The 11 T cell receptor beta chains given below trace back to one sample, sequenced in a study of blood T cell repertoires in COVID-19. This table comes from immunoSEQ multiplex PCR, and its TCRdb copy is limited to in-frame clones, with some not included. This sample has over 30,000 clones, with approximately 84% found just once. Material for sequencing was peripheral blood. These receptors were collected from an elderly man with active or convalescent COVID-19.

The V call is TRBV5-1, the J call TRBJ2-3; the D is unclear. The CDR3 length is 15 residues. CDR1 and CDR2 from the germline V gene are SGHRS and YFSETQ. V was trimmed by 0 bases and J by 6 bases, leaving 14 bases between them. CDR3 amino acids: CASSLGAVGVDTQYF. The CDR3, as DNA: TGCGCCAGCAGCTTGGGGGCCGTTGGTGTGGATACGCAGTATTTT.

The rearrangement links TRBV6-2 or TRBV6-3 to TRBJ2-3; no clear D. CDR3 length: 17 residues. V lost 6 bases and J lost 0, with 19 bases in between. In germline, CDR1 is MNHEY, CDR2 SVGEGT. In DNA, the CDR3 is TGTGCCAGCAGCCCTCTCCCACTCGCCAAGAGCACAGATACGCAGTATTTT. Encoded protein: CASSPLPLAKSTDTQYF.

The CDR3 sequence: CASSPRQDRGNSPLHF. CDR3 in DNA: TGTGCCAGCTCACCAAGACAGGACAGGGGGAATTCACCCCTCCACTTT. V usage is TRBV18 and J usage is TRBJ1-6; TRBD1 matches 10 bases. Germline CDR1 and CDR2: KGHSH and LQKENI. After removal of 2 bases from V and 7 bases from J, the junction contained 5 bases not matched to a gene. The CDR3 loop spans 16 amino acids.

The genes are TRBV28 and TRBJ2-7, with TRBD2 identical over 12 bases. The ends lost 6 bases at V and 3 bases at J; junction bases unmatched: 9. The CDR3 is 16 amino acids. Germline loops: CDR1 MDHEN, CDR2 SYDVKM. CDR3 nucleotide sequence: TGTGCCAGCAGCGAGACTAGCGGGAGAATGGGCTACGAGCAGTACTTC. The encoded protein is CASSETSGRMGYEQYF.

The V and J genes are TRBV6-6 and TRBJ2-4; a possible D gene is TRBD1 (6 bases). The V gene's germline CDR1 is MNHNY and CDR2 SVGAGI (reference sequence). The CDR3 is 14 residues long. Trimming shortened V by 5 bases and J by 9 bases, and 17 bases separated the two germline ends. CDR3 sequence: CASSANRDMVIQYF. The CDR3 DNA reads as TGTGCCAGCAGTGCCAACCGGGACATGGTCATTCAGTACTTC.

For this clone: An end of the junction does not agree with germline; a read error may underlie this. The gene calls are TRBV30 and TRBJ2-1; no clear D gene. Germline V gives CDR1 GTSNPN, CDR2 SVGIG (reference sequence). CDR3 size: 11 residues. In DNA, the CDR3 is TGTGCCTGGAGTGTACTAAGTAAGGCGGTCTTC. Its translation: CAWSVLSKAVF. Filled out from reference TRBV30 and TRBJ2-1, the complete variable domain reads SQTIHQWPATLVQPVGSPLSLECTVEGTSNPNLYWYRQAAGRGLQLLFYSVGIGQISSEVPQNLSASRPQDRQFILSSKKLLLSDSGFYLCAWSVLSKAVFGPGTRLTVL.

The rearrangement links TRBV6-6 to TRBJ2-5, with 12 bases aligning to TRBD2. This CDR3 region has 14 residues. In germline, CDR1 is MNHNY, CDR2 SVGAGI (reference sequence). V was pared by 8 bases and J by 6 bases, with 7 bases of the junction left unmatched. The CDR3 spells CASSSGGAVKTQYF. CDR3 in DNA: TGTGCCAGCTCTAGCGGGGGGGCCGTTAAGACCCAGTACTTC.

This clone was seen a single time. The chain carries TRBV19 and TRBJ2-3; a weak D match, TRBD2 (7 bases). CDR1 and CDR2 (germline): LNHDA, SQIVND (reference sequence). V gave up 4 bases and J gave up 2 bases, with 19 bases separating them. CDR3 length: 17 amino acids. CDR3 residues: CASSKVGGQAATDTQYF. CDR3 sequence (DNA): TGTGCCAGTAGTAAGGTGGGGGGGCAAGCGGCCACAGATACGCAGTATTTT.

The sample holds one count of this clone. The genes are TRBV11-2 and TRBJ1-1; D might be TRBD1 (6 bases). This CDR3 is built from 14 residues. V lost 7 bases to trimming and J lost 8 bases, with 20 bases between them. Per the germline V gene, CDR1 is SGHAT and CDR2 is FQNNGV. CDR3 loop: CASKVGDTRLEAFF. The CDR3 nucleotides read TGTGCCAGCAAGGTAGGGGACACCCGGCTAGAAGCTTTCTTT.

This sequence joins TRBV18 and TRBJ2-3; D gene uncertain. Trimming shortened V by 2 bases and J by 2 bases, and 5 bases separated the two germline ends. Germline values: CDR1 KGHSH, CDR2 LQKENI. This CDR3 is built from 13 residues. Here the CDR3 DNA reads TGTGCCAGCTCACCAATAAACACAGATACGCAGTATTTT. Its protein product is CASSPINTDTQYF.

The chain links TRBV3-1 (or the pseudogene TRBV3-2) to TRBJ1-2; no firm D call. Germline V gene sequence: CDR1 LGHDT, CDR2 YNNKEL (reference sequence). The CDR3 totals 13 residues. V lost 2 bases to trimming and J lost 8 bases, with 12 bases between them. The CDR3 here is CASSQRPSVGYTF. CDR3 nucleotide sequence: TGTGCCAGCAGCCAACGACCCAGCGTCGGCTACACCTTC.